The clone carrying this T cell receptor beta chain occurred once. Its antigen is currently unknown. This record comes from a study of shared clonotypes between healthy human individuals. Study background: The composition of the donors was a couple of women and a few men aged 18 to 49. Findings and limits, study-wide: The sampled material consisted only of blood, and tissue repertoires are likely to differ.

The assay was immunoSEQ multiplex PCR, and TCRdb's table has in-frame clones only and misses some. The table includes approximately 2.3 million clones, 93% detected once. This receptor was taken from a man aged 18 to 30 in good health. Some clones in this sample may be carry-over from other donors' samples. The specimen sequenced was naive CD4+ T cells from PBMCs. The subset: CD45RA+ positively selected.

CDR3 amino acids: CASSTDGIQYF. CDR3 sequence (DNA): TGTGCCAGCAGTACCGACGGCATTCAGTACTTC. The J gene is TRBJ2-4, the V gene TRBV6-6, with D uncertain. Trimming left V 5 bases short and J 9 bases short, with 8 bases between. The CDR3 totals 11 residues. Germline V lookup: CDR1 MNHNY, CDR2 SVGAGI (reference sequence).